This T cell receptor (beta chain) is from a study of blood T cell repertoires in COVID-19. Per the germline V gene, CDR1 is SGHAT and CDR2 is FQNNGV. The CDR3 covers 14 residues. V was trimmed by 6 bases and J by 5 bases, leaving 16 bases between them. In the original workflow: Estimation of nucleated cell counts relied on the amplification of reference gene primers. The protocol was immunoSEQ multiplex PCR, while the TCRdb copy is restricted to in-frame clones and leaves out a portion. That table is the source of V, J and clone size, and D and trimming were worked out from the DNA. The table records around 260,000 clones, about nine tenths of them present only once.

The sample comprised peripheral blood. This chain joins TRBV11-2 and TRBJ2-5; D is perhaps TRBD2 (6 bases). The clonotype comes from a man aged 40-49 years who had recovered from COVID-19. The CDR3 loop reads CASSKGTPGETQYF. CDR3 nucleotides: TGTGCCAGCAGTAAAGGGACTCCAGGGGAGACCCAGTACTTC. The variable domain in full, with the rest retrieved from reference TRBV11-2 and TRBJ2-5, is EAGVAQSPRYKIIEKRQSVAFWCNPISGHATLYWYQQILGQGPKLLIQFQNNGVVDDSQLPKDRFSAERLKGVDSTLKIQPAKLEDSAVYLCASSKGTPGETQYFGPGTRLLVL.